This entry features one T cell receptor (beta chain) sequence. PCR involved 60 Vbeta and 13 Jbeta primers. Assay used: immunoSEQ multiplex PCR; TCRdb lists only in-frame clones, some missing. The sample lists roughly 160,000 clones; over 60% were seen once. The sample is drawn from a study of cytomegalovirus exposure and HLA in healthy donors. Sequenced: PBMCs. The receptor was derived from a man over 45 in good health and CMV-seropositive.

In DNA, the CDR3 is TGCAGCGTTGCGACAGGGGCTGGGGTTAACTATGGCTACACCTTC. Its translation is CSVATGAGVNYGYTF. J is TRBJ1-2 and V is TRBV29-1; TRBD1 matches at 8 bases. Germline loops: CDR1 SQVTM, CDR2 ANQGSEA. The V and J ends lost 4 bases and 1 base, in that order; junction bases with no gene match: 8. There are 15 residues in the CDR3.